The sequence of this T cell receptor (beta chain) was determined in a study of blood T cell repertoires in COVID-19. Study information: The United States, Italy and Spain supplied acute and convalescent COVID-19 samples.

Repertoires were generated with immunoSEQ multiplex PCR, while TCRdb's copy carries only in-frame clones and drops some. The repertoire has about 670,000 clones, over 80% of them found once; the top ten carry over 0.2%. The CDR3 runs 13 residues. CDR1 is LNHDA and CDR2 is SQIVND in the germline V gene (reference sequence). V gave up 7 bases and J gave up 5 bases, with 14 bases separating them. This clone has only a few counts. Sequencing was done on a sample of peripheral blood. This TCR came from a woman between 18 and 29 years old with acute or convalescent COVID-19. The chain recombines TRBV19 with TRBJ1-2; unclear D gene. CDR3 nucleotide sequence: TGTGCCAGTAACATCCGGGAACTTTATGGCTACACCTTC. Its protein is CASNIRELYGYTF.